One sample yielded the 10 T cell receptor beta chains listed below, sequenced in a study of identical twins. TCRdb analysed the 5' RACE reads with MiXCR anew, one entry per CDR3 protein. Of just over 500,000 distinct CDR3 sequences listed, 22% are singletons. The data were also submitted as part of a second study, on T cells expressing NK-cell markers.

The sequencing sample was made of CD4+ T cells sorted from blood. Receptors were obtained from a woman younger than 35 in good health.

This chain's CDR3 is CSASLLEKGYNEQFF. Written as DNA, the CDR3 is TGCAGTGCTAGCTTACTGGAGAAGGGATACAATGAGCAGTTCTTC. The V gene is TRBV20-1, the J gene TRBJ2-1; no clear D. Germline lookup yields CDR1 DFQATT and CDR2 SNEGSKA (reference sequence). The CDR3 loop spans 15 amino acids. Trimming pared 3 bases from V and 4 bases from J, leaving 16 bases between.

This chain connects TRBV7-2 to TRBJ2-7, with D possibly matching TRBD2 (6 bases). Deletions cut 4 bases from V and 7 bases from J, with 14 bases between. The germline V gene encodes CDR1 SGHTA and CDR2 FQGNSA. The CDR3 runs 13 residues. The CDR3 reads CASSSGLPVEQYF. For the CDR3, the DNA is TGTGCCAGCAGCTCTGGACTACCCGTGGAGCAGTACTTC.

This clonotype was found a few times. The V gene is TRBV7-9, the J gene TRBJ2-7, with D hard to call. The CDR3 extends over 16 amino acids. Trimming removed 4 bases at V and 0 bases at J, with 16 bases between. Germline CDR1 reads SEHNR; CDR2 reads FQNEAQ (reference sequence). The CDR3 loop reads CASSSTAPRSSYEQYF. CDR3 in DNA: TGTGCCAGCAGCTCTACCGCCCCCCGGAGCTCCTACGAGCAGTACTTC.

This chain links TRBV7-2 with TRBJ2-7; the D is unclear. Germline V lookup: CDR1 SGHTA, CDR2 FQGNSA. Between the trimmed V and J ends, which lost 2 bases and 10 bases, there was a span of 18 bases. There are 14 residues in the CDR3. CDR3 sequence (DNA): TGTGCCAGCAGCTTATCTAGGTCCCGATTTTACCAGTACTTC. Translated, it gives CASSLSRSRFYQYF. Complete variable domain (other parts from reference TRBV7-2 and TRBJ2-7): GAGVSQSPSNKVTEKGKDVELRCDPISGHTALYWYRQSLGQGLEFLIYFQGNSAPDKSGLPSDRFSAERTGGSVSTLTIQRTQQEDSAVYLCASSLSRSRFYQYFGPGTRLTVT.

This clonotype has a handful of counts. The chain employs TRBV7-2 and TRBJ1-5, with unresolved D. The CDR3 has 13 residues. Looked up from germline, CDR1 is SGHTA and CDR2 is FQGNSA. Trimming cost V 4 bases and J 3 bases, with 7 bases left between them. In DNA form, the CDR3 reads TGTGCCAGCAGCTACGGCCCCAATCAGCCCCAGCATTTT. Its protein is CASSYGPNQPQHF.

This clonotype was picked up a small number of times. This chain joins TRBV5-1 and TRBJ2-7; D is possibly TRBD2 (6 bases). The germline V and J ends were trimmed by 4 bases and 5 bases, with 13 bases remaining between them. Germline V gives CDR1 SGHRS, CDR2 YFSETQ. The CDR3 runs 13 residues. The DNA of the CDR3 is TGCGCCAGCAGCAAGACCTCTAGCGACGAGCAGTACTTC. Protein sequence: CASSKTSSDEQYF.

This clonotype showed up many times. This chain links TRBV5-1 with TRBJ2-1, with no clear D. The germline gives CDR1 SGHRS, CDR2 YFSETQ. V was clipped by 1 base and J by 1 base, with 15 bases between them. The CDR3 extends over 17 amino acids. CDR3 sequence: CASSLLSVMVSYNEQFF. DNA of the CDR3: TGCGCCAGCAGCTTGTTATCGGTCATGGTATCCTACAATGAGCAGTTCTTC.

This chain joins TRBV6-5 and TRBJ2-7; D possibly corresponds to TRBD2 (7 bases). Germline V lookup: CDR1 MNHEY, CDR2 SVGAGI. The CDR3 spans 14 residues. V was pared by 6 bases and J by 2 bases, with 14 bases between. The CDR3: CASRLGGGAYEQYF. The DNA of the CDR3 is TGTGCCAGCAGATTAGGGGGGGGCGCCTACGAGCAGTACTTC.

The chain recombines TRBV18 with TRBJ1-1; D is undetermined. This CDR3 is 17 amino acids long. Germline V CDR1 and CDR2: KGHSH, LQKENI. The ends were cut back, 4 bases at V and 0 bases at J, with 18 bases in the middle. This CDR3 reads CASSREFLPGLNTEAFF. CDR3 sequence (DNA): TGTGCCAGCTCACGGGAGTTTCTGCCGGGCCTGAACACTGAAGCTTTCTTT.

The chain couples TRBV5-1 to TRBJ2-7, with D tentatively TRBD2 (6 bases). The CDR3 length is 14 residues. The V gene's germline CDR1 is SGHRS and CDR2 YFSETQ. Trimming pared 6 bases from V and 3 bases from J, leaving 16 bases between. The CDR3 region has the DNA TGCGCCAGCACCCGGGGTAGCGGCCTCTACGAGCAGTACTTC. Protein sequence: CASTRGSGLYEQYF.